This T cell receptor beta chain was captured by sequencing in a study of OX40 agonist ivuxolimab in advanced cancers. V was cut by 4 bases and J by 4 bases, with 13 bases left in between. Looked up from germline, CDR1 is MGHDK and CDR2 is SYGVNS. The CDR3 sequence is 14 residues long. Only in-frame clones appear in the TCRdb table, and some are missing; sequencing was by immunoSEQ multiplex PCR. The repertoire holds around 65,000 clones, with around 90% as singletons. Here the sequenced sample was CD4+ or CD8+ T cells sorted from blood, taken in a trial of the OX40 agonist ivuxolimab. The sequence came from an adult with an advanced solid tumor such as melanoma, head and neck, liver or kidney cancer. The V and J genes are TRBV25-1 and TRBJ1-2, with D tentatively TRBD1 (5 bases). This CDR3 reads CASSGTGRLYGYTF. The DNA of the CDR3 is TGTGCCAGCAGTGGGACGGGGCGACTCTATGGCTACACCTTC.